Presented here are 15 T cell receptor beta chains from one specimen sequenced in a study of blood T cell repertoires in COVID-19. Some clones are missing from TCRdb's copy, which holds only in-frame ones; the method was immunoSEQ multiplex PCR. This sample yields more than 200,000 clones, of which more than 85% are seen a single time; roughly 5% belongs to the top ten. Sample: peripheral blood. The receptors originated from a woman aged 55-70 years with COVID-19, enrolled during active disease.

CDR3 in amino acids: CASTPASGGNTIYF. In DNA, the CDR3 is TGTGCCAGCACCCCAGCTTCGGGTGGAAACACCATATATTTT. The chain is built from TRBV28 and TRBJ1-3; D remains ambiguous. CDR1 MDHEN and CDR2 SYDVKM come from the germline V gene. The CDR3 sequence is 14 residues long. Trimming removed 7 bases from V and 3 bases from J, with 13 bases in between.

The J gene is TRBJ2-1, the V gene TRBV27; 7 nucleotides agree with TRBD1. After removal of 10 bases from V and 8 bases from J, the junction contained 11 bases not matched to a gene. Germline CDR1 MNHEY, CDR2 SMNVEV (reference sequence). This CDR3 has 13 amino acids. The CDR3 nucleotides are TGTGCCATGAGGGACAGTCTTCCCCATGAGCAGTTCTTC. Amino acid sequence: CAMRDSLPHEQFF.

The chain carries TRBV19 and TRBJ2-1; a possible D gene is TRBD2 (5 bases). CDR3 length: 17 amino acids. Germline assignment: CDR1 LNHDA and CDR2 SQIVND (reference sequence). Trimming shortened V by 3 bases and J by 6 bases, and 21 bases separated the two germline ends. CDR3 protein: CASSIPFSASSSNEQFF. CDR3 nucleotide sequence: TGTGCCAGTAGTATCCCCTTTTCCGCGTCTAGCAGCAATGAGCAGTTCTTC.

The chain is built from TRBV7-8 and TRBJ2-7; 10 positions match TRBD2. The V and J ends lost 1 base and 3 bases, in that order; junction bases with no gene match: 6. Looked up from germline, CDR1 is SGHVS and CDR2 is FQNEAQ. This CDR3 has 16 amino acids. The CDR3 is CASSLVGSSGGYEQYF. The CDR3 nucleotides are TGTGCCAGCAGCTTAGTCGGTTCTAGCGGGGGCTACGAGCAGTACTTC.

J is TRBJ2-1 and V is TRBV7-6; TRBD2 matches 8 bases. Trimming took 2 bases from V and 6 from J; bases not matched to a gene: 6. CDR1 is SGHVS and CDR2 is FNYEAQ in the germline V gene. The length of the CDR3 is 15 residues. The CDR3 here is CASSLSDGRANEQFF. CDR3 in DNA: TGTGCCAGCAGCTTATCCGACGGGAGGGCCAATGAGCAGTTCTTC. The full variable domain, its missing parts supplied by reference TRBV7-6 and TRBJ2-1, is GAGVSQSPRYKVTKRGQDVALRCDPISGHVSLYWYRQALGQGPEFLTYFNYEAQQDKSGLPNDRFSAERPEGSISTLTIQRTEQRDSAMYRCASSLSDGRANEQFFGPGTRLTVL.

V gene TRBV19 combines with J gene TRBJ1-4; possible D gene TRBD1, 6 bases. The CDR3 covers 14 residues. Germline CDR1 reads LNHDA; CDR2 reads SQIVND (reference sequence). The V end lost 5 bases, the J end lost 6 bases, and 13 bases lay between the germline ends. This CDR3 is CASSSGGADEKLFF. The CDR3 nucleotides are TGTGCCAGTAGTTCGGGGGGCGCGGATGAAAAACTGTTTTTT. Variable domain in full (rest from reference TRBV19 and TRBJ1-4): DGGITQSPKYLFRKEGQNVTLSCEQNLNHDAMYWYRQDPGQGLRLIYYSQIVNDFQKGDIAEGYSVSREKKESFPLTVTSAQKNPTAFYLCASSSGGADEKLFFGSGTQLSVL.

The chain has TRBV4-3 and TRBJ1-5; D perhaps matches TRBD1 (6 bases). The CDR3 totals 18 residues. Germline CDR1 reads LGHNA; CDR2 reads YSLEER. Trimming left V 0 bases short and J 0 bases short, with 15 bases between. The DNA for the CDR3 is TGCGCCAGCAGCCAAGATCTTGGAGGGGGGGGTAGCAATCAGCCCCAGCATTTT. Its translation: CASSQDLGGGGSNQPQHF.

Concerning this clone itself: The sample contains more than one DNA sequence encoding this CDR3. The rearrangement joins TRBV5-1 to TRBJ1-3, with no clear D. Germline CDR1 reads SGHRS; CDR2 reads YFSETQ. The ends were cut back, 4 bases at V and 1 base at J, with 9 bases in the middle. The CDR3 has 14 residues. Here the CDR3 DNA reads TGCGCCAGCAGCCTGACTAGGTCTGGAAACACCATATATTTT. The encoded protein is CASSLTRSGNTIYF.

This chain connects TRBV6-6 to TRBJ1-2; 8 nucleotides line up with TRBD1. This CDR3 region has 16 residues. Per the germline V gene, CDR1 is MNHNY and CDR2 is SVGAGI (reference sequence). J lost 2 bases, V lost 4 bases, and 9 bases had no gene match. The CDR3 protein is CASSSPDRGQNYGYTF. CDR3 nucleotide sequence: TGTGCCAGCAGTTCTCCTGACAGGGGACAAAACTATGGCTACACCTTC.

This CDR3 is CASSNRPNQPQHF. CDR3 bases: TGCGCCAGCAGCAATCGTCCTAATCAGCCCCAGCATTTT. The chain joins TRBV5-1 to TRBJ1-5; D uncertain. Germline CDR1 and CDR2: SGHRS and YFSETQ. This CDR3 is built from 13 residues. Between the trimmed V and J ends, which lost 4 bases and 4 bases, there was a span of 9 bases. Variable domain in full (rest from reference TRBV5-1 and TRBJ1-5): KAGVTQTPRYLIKTRGQQVTLSCSPISGHRSVSWYQQTPGQGLQFLFEYFSETQRNKGNFPGRFSGRQFSNSRSEMNVSTLELGDSALYLCASSNRPNQPQHFGDGTRLSIL.

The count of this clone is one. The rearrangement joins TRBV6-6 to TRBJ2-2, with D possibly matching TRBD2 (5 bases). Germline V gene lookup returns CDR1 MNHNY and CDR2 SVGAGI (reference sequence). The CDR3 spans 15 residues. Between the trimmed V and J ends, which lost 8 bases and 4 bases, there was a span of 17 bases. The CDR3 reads CASSGDFSGTGELFF. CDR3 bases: TGTGCCAGCTCCGGGGATTTCAGTGGCACCGGGGAGCTGTTTTTT.

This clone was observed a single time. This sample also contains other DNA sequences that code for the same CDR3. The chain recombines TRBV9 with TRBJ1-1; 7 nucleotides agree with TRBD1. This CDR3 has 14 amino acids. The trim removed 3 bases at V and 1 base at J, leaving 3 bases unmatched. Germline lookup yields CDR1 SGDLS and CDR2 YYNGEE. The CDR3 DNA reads TGTGCCAGCAGCGCAGGGACAGCGAACACTGAAGCTTTCTTT. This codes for CASSAGTANTEAFF.

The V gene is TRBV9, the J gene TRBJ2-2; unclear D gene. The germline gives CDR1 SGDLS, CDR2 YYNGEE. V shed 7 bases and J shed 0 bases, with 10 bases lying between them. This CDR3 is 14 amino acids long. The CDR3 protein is CASARGPNTGELFF. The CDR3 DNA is TGTGCCAGCGCGCGTGGTCCGAACACCGGGGAGCTGTTTTTT.

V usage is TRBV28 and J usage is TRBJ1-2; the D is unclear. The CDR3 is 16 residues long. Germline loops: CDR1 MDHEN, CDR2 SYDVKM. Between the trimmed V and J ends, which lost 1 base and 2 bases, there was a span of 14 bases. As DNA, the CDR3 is TGTGCCAGCAGTTTATTTTGGAGACCCATGAACTATGGCTACACCTTC. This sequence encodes CASSLFWRPMNYGYTF.

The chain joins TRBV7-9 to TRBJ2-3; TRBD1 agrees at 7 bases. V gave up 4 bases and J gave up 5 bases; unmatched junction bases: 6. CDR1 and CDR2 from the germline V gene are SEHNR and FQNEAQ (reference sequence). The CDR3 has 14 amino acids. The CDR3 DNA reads TGTGCCAGCAGCTCGATCAGGGGGATAGATACGCAGTATTTT. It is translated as CASSSIRGIDTQYF.